This section outlines one TCR beta chain sequence together with its context. Its antigen target is currently unknown. No base quality information exists; no much larger clone differs at one position. The data stem from a study of OX40 agonist ivuxolimab in advanced cancers. Background on the whole study: Ivuxolimab, which targeted the costimulatory receptor OX40 (CD134), was an agonistic, fully human IgG2 monoclonal antibody. Peripheral TCRbeta sequencing was intended to test whether TCR sequence diversity was altered and clonal T-cell expansion was caused by ivuxolimab. The paper describes the monotherapy dose-escalation part (N of about 52 patients) of the phase I trial of ivuxolimab. Partial responses occurred in three dose-escalation patients: two with cutaneous melanoma and one with hepatocellular carcinoma. Prior anti-PD-1, anti-PD-L1 or anti-CTLA-4 therapy was permitted, and checkpoint inhibitors had been received by 30% to 40% of dose-escalation patients. Intravenous ivuxolimab was administered to patients every 2 weeks at six dose levels: 0.01, 0.1, 0.3, 1.5, 3 and 10 mg/kg. A male proportion of nearly 85% and a mean age of 60 years, ranging from 23 to 79, were recorded for the dose-escalation cohort. Among the approximately 50 dose-escalation patients, around 19 had hepatocellular carcinoma, some 15 melanoma, 9 renal cell carcinoma and 9 head and neck cancer.

For sequencing of the TCRbeta CDR3 region, genomic DNA was extracted from the sorted cells. The immunoSEQ Assay was used to sequence the TCRbeta CDR3 regions. In TCRdb, the immuneACCESS table is reduced to in-frame sequences with V and J assigned. These tables do not hold every clone; where another copy was compared, an unresolved V gene accounts for under half, and the others remain unexplained. The sample table lists some 54,000 clones, 80% to 90% of them with a count of one. 11% to 15% of the sample rests with the top ten. Beyond this particular receptor, the publication reports: Partial responders in the 0.1-3.0 mg/kg groups had among the lowest normalized peripheral clonal expansion, especially among CD8+ T cells. Low levels of normalized T-cell clonal expansion were also seen in some patients who did not respond. The antigen specificity of the clonally expanded peripheral T cells was not determined. After ivuxolimab, expanded clones were on average more numerous among CD8+ T cells than among CD4+ T cells. At doses from 0.1 to 3.0 mg/kg, clonal expansion was seen in both CD4+ and CD8+ blood T cells between baseline and week 6.

Patients with a history of autoimmune disease or receiving systemic immunosuppression were excluded from the trial. Peripheral blood for TCR sequencing was collected from all dose cohorts at baseline, on cycle 4 day 1, and on cycle 7 day 1. Samples came from an open-label, multicenter, first-in-human phase I dose-escalation trial of ivuxolimab. Adults with locally advanced or metastatic head and neck squamous cell, hepatocellular, melanoma or renal cell carcinoma were enrolled in the trial. Before TCR sequencing, CD4+ T cells and CD8+ T cells were sorted from peripheral blood as separate populations. The CDR3 has 13 amino acids, counting the end cysteine and phenylalanine. Only the CDR3 portion is preserved as DNA: 39 bases, with reading frame beginning at the first base. From the germline V gene, CDR1 is ENHRY and CDR2 is SYGVKD. Deletion took 2 bases off V and 4 bases off J, with a span of 8 bases between the germline ends.

The rearranged chain carries TRBV10-3 and TRBJ1-2; no D segment can be confidently identified. The sequence was obtained from an adult with an advanced solid tumor such as melanoma, head and neck, liver or kidney cancer. This sample comprised CD4+ or CD8+ T cells sorted from blood, obtained in a trial of the OX40 agonist ivuxolimab. The CDR3 is CAISEEASYGYTF. The nucleotide sequence is given as TGTGCCATCAGTGAGGAGGCCTCCTATGGCTACACCTTC.